The rows below give T cell receptor beta chains drawn from one sample of a study of PD-L1 blockade in urothelial cancer. TCRdb's table, derived via immunoSEQ multiplex PCR, lists solely in-frame clones and lacks some. This sample has 45,000 to 65,000 clones, with approximately 85% found just once. The source was PBMCs, collected around atezolizumab (anti-PD-L1) treatment. The receptors were gathered from an older man with urothelial cancer. Each CDR3 is given with its conserved first and last residue. Fields, in order: CDR3 DNA, CDR3 protein, D gene, J gene, V gene, clone size. D genes are given only for firm matches. Clone size is stated in some rows and not others, as once, few, many or a class when expanded.

TGTGCCAGCAGTTTTACGGTCCGGGTTCACAATGATCAGTTCTTC	CASSFTVRVHNDQFF	NA	TRBJ2-1	TRBV28	NA
TGTGCCAGTAGCATAGGGGGACAGGGGGCTTTTTCTGGGGCCAACGTCCTGACTTTC	CASSIGGQGAFSGANVLTF	TRBD1	TRBJ2-6	TRBV19	NA
TGTGCCAGCAGTTACAATACAGGGCCGGAGACCCAGTACTTC	CASSYNTGPETQYF	NA	TRBJ2-5	TRBV6-5	NA
TGTGCCAGCAGCCGCTGGGGCACAGGGGTTCTAAGGGATACGCAGTATTTT	CASSRWGTGVLRDTQYF	TRBD1	TRBJ2-3	TRBV11-2	NA
TGTGCCAGCAGTTTATCCCGGACACCCTCCCCCTACGAGCAGTACTTC	CASSLSRTPSPYEQYF	NA	TRBJ2-7	TRBV28	NA
TGCGCCAGCAGCGAGTCTAGACAGGGAGGTGGTGAAAAACTGTTTTTT	CASSESRQGGGEKLFF	TRBD1	TRBJ1-4	TRBV5-1	NA
TGCGCCAGCAGCTCGGGGACTAGCGGGGTGGCCTACGAGCAGTACTTC	CASSSGTSGVAYEQYF	TRBD2	TRBJ2-7	TRBV5-1	once
TGTGCCAGCAGCGATGGGGGACACATGAACACTGAAGCTTTCTTT	CASSDGGHMNTEAFF	NA	TRBJ1-1	TRBV7-9	few
TGTGCCAGCAGCGTAGGGCTGTACCAAGAGACCCAGTACTTC	CASSVGLYQETQYF	NA	TRBJ2-5	TRBV9	few
TGCGCCAGCAGCTTTTCAGATACAGATACGCAGTATTTT	CASSFSDTDTQYF	NA	TRBJ2-3	TRBV5-1	NA
TGTGCCAGCAGTTTATCGCAGTCCAGGGGGACCCAGTACTTC	CASSLSQSRGTQYF	NA	TRBJ2-5	TRBV27	NA
TGCAGCGTTGAAGATGAGATTAGCGGAACCGGGGAGCTGTTTTTT	CSVEDEISGTGELFF	NA	TRBJ2-2	TRBV29-1	few
TGTGCCAGCAGCCCACGACAGGGGTCAAATGAGCAGTTCTTC	CASSPRQGSNEQFF	TRBD1	TRBJ2-1	TRBV5-5	NA
TGTGCCAGCAGACCCGGACAGAGCTCCTACGAGCAGTACTTC	CASRPGQSSYEQYF	NA	TRBJ2-7	TRBV6-6	NA
TGTGCCAGCAGCCTACGTGGGGTAGCGTCCTACAATGAGCAGTTCTTC	CASSLRGVASYNEQFF	NA	TRBJ2-1	TRBV7-6	few
TGTGCCAGCAGCTTAGCTGGGGCTCGGACAGATACGCAGTATTTT	CASSLAGARTDTQYF	NA	TRBJ2-3	TRBV7-2	few
TGTGCCAGCAGCTTAAGTACTAGCGGGAGTGACGAGCAGTACTTC	CASSLSTSGSDEQYF	TRBD2	TRBJ2-7	TRBV7-3	many
TGCGCCAGCAGCCAAGAACTAGCGGGGTTCACCTACGAGCAGTACTTC	CASSQELAGFTYEQYF	TRBD2	TRBJ2-7	TRBV4-1	NA
TGTGCCAGCAGTTACTCGACAGGGGGCGGCAACGAGCAGTACTTC	CASSYSTGGGNEQYF	TRBD1	TRBJ2-7	TRBV6-5	NA
TGTGCCAGCACCCAGACAGGGTTTAATGAAAAACTGTTTTTT	CASTQTGFNEKLFF	TRBD1	TRBJ1-4	TRBV28	few
TGCGCCAGCAGGGAGGGACAGGGGGCAATCACCGGGGAGCTGTTTTTT	CASREGQGAITGELFF	TRBD1	TRBJ2-2	TRBV10-2	NA
TGTGCCAGCAGTTTTGAGGTAGCGGGAACTAACTACGAGCAGTACTTC	CASSFEVAGTNYEQYF	TRBD2	TRBJ2-7	TRBV28	many
TGTGCCAGCAGTGAATGGGGGGGGCTAGGGCACGAGCAGTACTTC	CASSEWGGLGHEQYF	NA	TRBJ2-7	TRBV2	NA
TGTGCCAGTAGTATCAGGGGACACACCTACGAGCAGTACTTC	CASSIRGHTYEQYF	NA	TRBJ2-7	TRBV19	few
TGTGCCAGCAGCGCGGACAGGGCGGGCAATCAGCCCCAGCATTTT	CASSADRAGNQPQHF	TRBD1	TRBJ1-5	TRBV7-9	NA
TGTGCCAGCTCACCACCGGGGGGGTCCTACGAGCAGTACTTC	CASSPPGGSYEQYF	TRBD2	TRBJ2-7	TRBV18	NA
TGCAGCGTTGCCGGCTCCTACGAGCAGTACTTC	CSVAGSYEQYF	NA	TRBJ2-7	TRBV29-1	NA
TGTGCCAGCAGCTTTTGGGCAGGTGGCTCGTATGGCTACACCTTC	CASSFWAGGSYGYTF	NA	TRBJ1-2	TRBV5-4	once
TGTGCCAGCAGTGTTGCGGGACAGACTTCTTACGAGCAGTACTTC	CASSVAGQTSYEQYF	NA	TRBJ2-7	TRBV2	NA
TGTGCCAGCACCCTAGATCGGCAGGGAATAGGCGAGCAGTACTTC	CASTLDRQGIGEQYF	NA	TRBJ2-7	TRBV7-9	once
TGTGCCAGCAGTGAAGGGGTGGCGGCGGCGGGACCTAGCACAGATACGCAGTATTTT	CASSEGVAAAGPSTDTQYF	NA	TRBJ2-3	TRBV6-1	NA
TGCGCCAGCAGCTTGATCGGACTAGCAGGCTACGAGCAGTACTTC	CASSLIGLAGYEQYF	TRBD2	TRBJ2-7	TRBV5-1	NA
TGTGCCAGCAGCCACCGGGACAGGGATTTCGGTGAGCAGTTCTTC	CASSHRDRDFGEQFF	TRBD1	TRBJ2-1	TRBV7-9	NA
TGTGCCAGCAGCTTCACAGGGGGAGTGGACGAGCAGTACTTC	CASSFTGGVDEQYF	TRBD1	TRBJ2-7	TRBV6-6	NA
TGTGCCAGCAGTGGGAGAGGTGGGTCCACCGGGGAGCTGTTTTTT	CASSGRGGSTGELFF	NA	TRBJ2-2	TRBV6-1	NA
TGTGCCAGCGGTTCAGTTAGCCTTTCCAACGAGCAGTACTTC	CASGSVSLSNEQYF	NA	TRBJ2-7	TRBV6-5	NA
TGTGCCACCAGCAGTCACAGAGGGGGTGAGCAGTTCTTC	CATSSHRGGEQFF	NA	TRBJ2-1	TRBV15	NA
TGTGCCAGCAGCTTACTCGGACAGCCTCAGTACTTC	CASSLLGQPQYF	NA	TRBJ2-7	TRBV11-2	NA
TGTGCCAGTAGTACACAGGGCCTGGGTCAGCCCCAGCATTTT	CASSTQGLGQPQHF	NA	TRBJ1-5	TRBV19	NA
TGTGCCAGCAGCTTAGATGTTGCTAGCGGGAGCTCCTACGAGCAGTACTTC	CASSLDVASGSSYEQYF	TRBD2	TRBJ2-7	TRBV11-2	once
TGCGCCAGCAGCGCTAGGTCGGGGGACACTGAAGCTTTCTTT	CASSARSGDTEAFF	NA	TRBJ1-1	TRBV5-1	NA
TGTGCCAGCAGCCCCGGGACAGGGACCTACGAGCAGTACTTC	CASSPGTGTYEQYF	TRBD1	TRBJ2-7	TRBV7-9	NA
TGCAGCGTGGAGGCTAGCGGGCGCTACAATGAGCAGTTCTTC	CSVEASGRYNEQFF	TRBD2	TRBJ2-1	TRBV29-1	NA
TGTGCCAGCAGTAACCGACAGGGCATGAACACTGAAGCTTTCTTT	CASSNRQGMNTEAFF	TRBD1	TRBJ1-1	TRBV6-6	NA
TGTGCCAGCAGTTATGGGGGCGGTGGGAGCGCTGAAGCTTTCTTT	CASSYGGGGSAEAFF	NA	TRBJ1-1	TRBV27	NA
TGTGCCAGCAGTTTAGCGGGGGATGAAAAACTGTTTTTT	CASSLAGDEKLFF	NA	TRBJ1-4	TRBV28	NA
TGTGCCAGCAGAGTGACAGGCTATAATGAAAAACTGTTTTTT	CASRVTGYNEKLFF	NA	TRBJ1-4	TRBV2	NA
TGCGCCAGCAGCTACCGGACAGGGGAAAGCACAGATACGCAGTATTTT	CASSYRTGESTDTQYF	TRBD1	TRBJ2-3	TRBV5-1	NA
TGCGCCAGCAGCCCGGACGGGACAGTCTCCTACAATGAGCAGTTCTTC	CASSPDGTVSYNEQFF	TRBD1	TRBJ2-1	TRBV5-1	NA
TGCGCCAGCAGCTTGGAAGACAGGGCCGAAGCTTTCTTT	CASSLEDRAEAFF	TRBD1	TRBJ1-1	TRBV5-1	NA
TGTGCCAGTAGTATTCAGGGGCATAGCAATCAGCCCCAGCATTTT	CASSIQGHSNQPQHF	NA	TRBJ1-5	TRBV19	NA
TGTGCCAGCAGCCCGACTAGCGGCAGCTCCTACGAGCAGTACTTC	CASSPTSGSSYEQYF	TRBD2	TRBJ2-7	TRBV4-2	NA
TGTGCCAGCGGTCGGGGGAAGAACACTGAAGCTTTCTTT	CASGRGKNTEAFF	NA	TRBJ1-1	TRBV2	NA
TGTGCCAGCAGCTCCTACGGACTTCAAGAGACCCAGTACTTC	CASSSYGLQETQYF	NA	TRBJ2-5	TRBV5-4	once